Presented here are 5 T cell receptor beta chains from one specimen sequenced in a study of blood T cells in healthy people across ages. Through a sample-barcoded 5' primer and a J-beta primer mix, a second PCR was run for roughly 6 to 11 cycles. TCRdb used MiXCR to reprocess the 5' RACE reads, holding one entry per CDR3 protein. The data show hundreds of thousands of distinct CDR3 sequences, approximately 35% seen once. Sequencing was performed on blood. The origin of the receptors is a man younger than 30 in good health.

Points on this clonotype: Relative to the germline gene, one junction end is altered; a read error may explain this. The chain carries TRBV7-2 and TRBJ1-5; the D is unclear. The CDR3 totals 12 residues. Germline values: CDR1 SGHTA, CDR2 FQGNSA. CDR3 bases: TGTGCCGGCAGCTTAGAGAATCAGCCCCAGCATTTT. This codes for CAGSLENQPQHF.

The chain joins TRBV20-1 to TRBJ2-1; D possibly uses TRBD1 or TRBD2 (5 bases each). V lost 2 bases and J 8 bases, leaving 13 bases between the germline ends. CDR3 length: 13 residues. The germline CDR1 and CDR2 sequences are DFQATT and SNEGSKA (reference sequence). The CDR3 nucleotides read TGCAGTGCTAGACCGTCCGTGGGGGATGAGCAGTTCTTC. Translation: CSARPSVGDEQFF.

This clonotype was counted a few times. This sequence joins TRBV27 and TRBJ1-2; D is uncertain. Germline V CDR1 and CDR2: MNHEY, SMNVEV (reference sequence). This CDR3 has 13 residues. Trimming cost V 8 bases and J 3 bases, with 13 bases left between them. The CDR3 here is CASSFGPDYGYTF. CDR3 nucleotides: TGTGCCAGCTCCTTCGGGCCGGACTATGGCTACACCTTC.

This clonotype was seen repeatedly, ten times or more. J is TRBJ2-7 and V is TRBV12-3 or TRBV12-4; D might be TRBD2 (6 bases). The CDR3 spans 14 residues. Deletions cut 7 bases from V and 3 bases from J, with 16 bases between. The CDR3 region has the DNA TGTGCCAGCACCTTTTCGGGACTCTTCTACGAGCAGTACTTC. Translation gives CASTFSGLFYEQYF.

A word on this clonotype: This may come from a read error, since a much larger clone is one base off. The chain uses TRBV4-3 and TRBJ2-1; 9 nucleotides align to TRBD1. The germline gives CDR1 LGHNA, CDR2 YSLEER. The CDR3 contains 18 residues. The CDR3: CAGSQEGWGQGEYNEQFF. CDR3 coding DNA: TGCGCCGGCAGCCAAGAAGGATGGGGACAGGGAGAATACAATGAGCAGTTCTTC.